The clone carrying this TCR beta chain was recorded once. The repertoire was sequenced with immunoSEQ multiplex PCR; TCRdb's copy has only in-frame clones and lacks some. The table shows 150,000 to 190,000 clones, with 76% occurring only once. This CDR3 region has 14 residues. CDR1 is MRHNA, CDR2 SNTAGT, per germline. V lost 0 bases to trimming and J lost 7 bases; unmatched junction nucleotides: 1. This sample stems from a study of blood T cell repertoires in COVID-19. In the study overall: From T cells, B-cell-depleted T cells, or PBMCs came the material, which was cDNA or gDNA.

The sequencing input was peripheral blood. The TCR was taken from a woman older than 75 with acute or convalescent COVID-19. The chain is built from TRBV6-4 and TRBJ2-1; TRBD1 agrees at 9 bases. This CDR3 is CASSDSGTGNEQFF. CDR3 nucleotides: TGTGCCAGCAGTGACTCTGGGACAGGGAATGAGCAGTTCTTC.